This T cell receptor (beta chain) was sequenced for a study of tissue T cells after allogeneic stem cell transplantation. General study points: The study did not identify alloreactive or antigen-specific tissue TCRs, and some clones might be persisting host cells. Blood and spleen captured only part of the tissue TCR repertoire. Across patients, clones rarely overlapped, yet motif clusters were shared tissue-specifically. This small cohort was clinically heterogeneous, and sampling depth was a limitation.

About this clone: The antigen is undetermined. Genes and germline are mouse. The read comes to an end 1 residue before the CDR3 does, leaving the germline J gene to fill in the end. Within the sample, other DNA sequences also encode this same CDR3.

The CDR3 totals 15 residues. V was shortened by 5 bases and J by 0 bases, with 13 bases between the two germline ends. Looked up from germline, CDR1 is SNHLY and CDR2 is FYNGKV (reference sequence). The table came from immunoSEQ multiplex PCR; TCRdb's copy has only in-frame clones and leaves some out. The sample carries more than 45,000 clones, roughly 73% recorded once. This receptor was identified in a pool of C57BL/6 mice in good health. The V call is TRBV3, the J call TRBJ1-2; possibly TRBD1 for D (6 bases). The material sequenced was sorted cells pooled from one or two spleens. The CDR3 DNA, read in part, is TGTGCCAGCAGCGCCCGGGACAATGCAAACTCCGACTACACC. It is translated as CASSARDNANSDYT. The full CDR3 protein reads CASSARDNANSDYTF.